This TCR beta chain was observed in a study of molecular identifiers for immune sequencing clone quantification. On this clonotype itself: Its antigen remains unknown. This could be a read error, since a much larger clone is one nucleotide away.

Study results and limitations: Investigators reportedly could detect spiked Jurkat TCR RNA from one cell among one million naive cells. Clones exceeding 20 RNA copies carried over 97% of effector molecules but under 1% of naive-cell molecules.

MiXCR, run by TCRdb on the PCR reads, gives a single entry per CDR3 protein. The sample contains about 65,000 distinct CDR3 sequences, 18% of which appear only once. Germline assignment: CDR1 MGHDK and CDR2 SYGVNS. This CDR3 contains 12 residues. Naive CD8 T cells were sorted as CD8+CD4-CCR7+CD45RA+. Sequencing used naive CD8+ T cells from blood, with Jurkat cell RNA spiked in. Stated subset: FACS-sorted CD8+CD4-CCR7+CD45RA+ naive T cells. The chain is built from TRBV25-1 and TRBJ2-7; tentatively, D is TRBD2 (5 bases). The clonotype was recovered from a human donor in good health. Some libraries in this study had Jurkat cell RNA spiked in. In DNA, the CDR3 is TGTGCCAGCCGAGCGGATACCTACGGGCAGTACTTC. This gives the protein CASRADTYGQYF.